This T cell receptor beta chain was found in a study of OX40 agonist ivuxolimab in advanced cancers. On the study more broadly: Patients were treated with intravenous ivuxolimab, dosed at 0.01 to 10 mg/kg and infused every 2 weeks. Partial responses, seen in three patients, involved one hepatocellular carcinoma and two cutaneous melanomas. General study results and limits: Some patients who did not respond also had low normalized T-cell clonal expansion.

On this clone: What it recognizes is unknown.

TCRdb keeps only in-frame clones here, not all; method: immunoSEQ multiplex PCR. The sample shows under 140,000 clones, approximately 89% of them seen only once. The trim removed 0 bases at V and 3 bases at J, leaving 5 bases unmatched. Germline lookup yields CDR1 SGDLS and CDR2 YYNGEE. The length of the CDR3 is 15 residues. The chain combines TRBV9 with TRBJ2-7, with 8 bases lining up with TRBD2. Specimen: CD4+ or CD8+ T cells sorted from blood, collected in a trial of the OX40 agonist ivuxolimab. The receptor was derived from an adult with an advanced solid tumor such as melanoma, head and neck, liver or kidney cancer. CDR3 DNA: TGTGCCAGCAGCGTAGAAGCGGGAGCGGTCTACGAGCAGTACTTC. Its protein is CASSVEAGAVYEQYF.